This T cell receptor (beta chain) was found in a study of blood T cells in healthy people across ages. Trimming removed 6 bases from V and 0 bases from J, with 17 bases in between. The CDR3 loop spans 16 amino acids. CDR1 SGHRS and CDR2 YFSETQ come from the germline V gene. Extracted total RNA amounted to at least 5.5 micrograms for each sample. PCR was performed a second time for roughly 7 to 12 cycles using a sample-barcoded 5' primer and a J-beta primer mix. From the 5' RACE reads, TCRdb called clonotypes with MiXCR, one entry per CDR3 protein. This table has around 820,000 distinct CDR3 sequences, 20% to 25% appearing once. The sample was also linked to a second study, of T cells of mothers and their children.

This receptor was identified in a boy aged 5-17 years in good health. The V and J genes are TRBV5-1 and TRBJ2-3, with TRBD1 as a possible D gene (7 bases). The sequenced sample was blood. The chain's CDR3 is CASTRGAGMSTDTQYF. The CDR3 DNA reads TGCGCCAGCACCAGGGGGGCAGGGATGAGCACAGATACGCAGTATTTT.